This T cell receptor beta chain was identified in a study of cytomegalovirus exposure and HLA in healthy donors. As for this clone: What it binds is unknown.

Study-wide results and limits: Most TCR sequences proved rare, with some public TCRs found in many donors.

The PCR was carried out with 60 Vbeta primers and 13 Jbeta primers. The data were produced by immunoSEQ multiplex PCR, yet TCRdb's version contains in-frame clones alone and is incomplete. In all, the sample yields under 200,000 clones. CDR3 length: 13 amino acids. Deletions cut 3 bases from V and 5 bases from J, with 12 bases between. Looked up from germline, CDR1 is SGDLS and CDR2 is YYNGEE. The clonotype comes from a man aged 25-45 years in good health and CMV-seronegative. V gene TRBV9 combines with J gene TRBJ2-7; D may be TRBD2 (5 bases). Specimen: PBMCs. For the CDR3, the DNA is TGTGCCAGCAGCGCGACTTCGGGGAACGAGCAGTACTTC. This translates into CASSATSGNEQYF.